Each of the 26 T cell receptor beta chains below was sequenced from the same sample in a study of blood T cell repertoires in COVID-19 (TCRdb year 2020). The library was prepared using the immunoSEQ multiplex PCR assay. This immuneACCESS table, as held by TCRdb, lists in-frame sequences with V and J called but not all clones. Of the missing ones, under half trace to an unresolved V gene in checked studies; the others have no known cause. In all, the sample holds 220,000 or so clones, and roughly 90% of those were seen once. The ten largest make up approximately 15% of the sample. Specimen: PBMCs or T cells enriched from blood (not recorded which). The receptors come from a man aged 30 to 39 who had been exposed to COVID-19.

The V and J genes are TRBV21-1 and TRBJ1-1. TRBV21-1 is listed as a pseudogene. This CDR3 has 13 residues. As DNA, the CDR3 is TGTGCCAGCAGCAAACGGGGGAGGGGCGAAGCTTTCTTT. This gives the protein CASSKRGRGEAFF.

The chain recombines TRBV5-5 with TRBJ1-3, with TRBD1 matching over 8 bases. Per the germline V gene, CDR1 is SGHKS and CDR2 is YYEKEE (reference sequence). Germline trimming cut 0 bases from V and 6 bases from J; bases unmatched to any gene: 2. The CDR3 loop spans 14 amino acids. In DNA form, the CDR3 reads TGTGCCAGCAGCTTGGGGACAGGGAAAAACACCATATATTTT. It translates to CASSLGTGKNTIYF.

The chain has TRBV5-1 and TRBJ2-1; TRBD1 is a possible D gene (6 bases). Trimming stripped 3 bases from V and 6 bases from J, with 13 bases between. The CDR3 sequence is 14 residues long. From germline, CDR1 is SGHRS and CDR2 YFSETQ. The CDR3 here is CASSWRTDINEQFF. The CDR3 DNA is TGCGCCAGCAGCTGGAGGACAGATATCAATGAGCAGTTCTTC.

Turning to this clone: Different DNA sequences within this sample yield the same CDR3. The CDR3 DNA reads TGTGCCAGCAGCTTACGAGACTACGAGCAGTACTTC. The encoded protein is CASSLRDYEQYF. The J gene is TRBJ2-7, the V gene TRBV5-4, with unresolved D. Trimming cost V 2 bases and J 3 bases, with 6 bases left between them. Germline CDR1 is SGHNT and CDR2 is YYREEE (reference sequence). The CDR3 covers 12 residues. The complete variable domain, with remaining parts taken from reference TRBV5-4 and TRBJ2-7, reads ETGVTQSPTHLIKTRGQQVTLRCSSQSGHNTVSWYQQALGQGPQFIFQYYREEENGRGNFPPRFSGLQFPNYSSELNVNALELDDSALYLCASSLRDYEQYFGPGTRLTVT.

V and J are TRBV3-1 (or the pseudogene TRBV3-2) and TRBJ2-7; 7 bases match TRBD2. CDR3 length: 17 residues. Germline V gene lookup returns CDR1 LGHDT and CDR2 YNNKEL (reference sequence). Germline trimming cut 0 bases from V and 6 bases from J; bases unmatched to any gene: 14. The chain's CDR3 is CASSQEMGSLGGTEQYF. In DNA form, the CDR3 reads TGTGCCAGCAGCCAAGAGATGGGGAGTTTGGGGGGGACCGAGCAGTACTTC.

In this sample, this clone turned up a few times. This chain's CDR3 is CASSQRQGAYEQFF. DNA of the CDR3: TGTGCCAGCAGCCAACGACAGGGGGCCTATGAGCAGTTCTTC. This chain connects TRBV6-5 to TRBJ2-1; 10 bases map to TRBD1. The CDR3 has 14 amino acids. Trimming took 6 bases from V and 8 from J; bases not matched to a gene: 7. Germline V gene lookup returns CDR1 MNHEY and CDR2 SVGAGI.

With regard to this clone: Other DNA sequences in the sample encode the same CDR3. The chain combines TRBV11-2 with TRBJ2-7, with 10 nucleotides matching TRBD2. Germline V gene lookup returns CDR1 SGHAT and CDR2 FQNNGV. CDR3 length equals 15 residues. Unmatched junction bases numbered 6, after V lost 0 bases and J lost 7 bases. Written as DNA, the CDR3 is TGTGCCAGCAGCTTAGAGAGCGGGGGGGCGCGAGAGCAGTACTTC. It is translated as CASSLESGGAREQYF.

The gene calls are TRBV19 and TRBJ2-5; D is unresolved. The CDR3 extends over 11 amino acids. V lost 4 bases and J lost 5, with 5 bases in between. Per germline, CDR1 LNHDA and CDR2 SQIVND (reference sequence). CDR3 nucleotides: TGTGCCAGTAGTACCAGGGAGACCCAGTACTTC. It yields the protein CASSTRETQYF.

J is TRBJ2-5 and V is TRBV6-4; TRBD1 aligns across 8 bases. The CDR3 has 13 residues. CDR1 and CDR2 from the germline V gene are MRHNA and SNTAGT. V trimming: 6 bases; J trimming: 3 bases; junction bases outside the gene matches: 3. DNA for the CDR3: TGTGCCAGCAGCTCGGGACAGGAAGAGACCCAGTACTTC. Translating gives CASSSGQEETQYF.

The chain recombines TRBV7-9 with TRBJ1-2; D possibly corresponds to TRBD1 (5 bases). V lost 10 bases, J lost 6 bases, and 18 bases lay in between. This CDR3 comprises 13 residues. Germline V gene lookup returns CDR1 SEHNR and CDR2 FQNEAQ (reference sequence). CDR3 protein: CATLGQGIHGYTF. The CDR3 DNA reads TGTGCCACCCTAGGCCAGGGCATACATGGCTACACCTTC.

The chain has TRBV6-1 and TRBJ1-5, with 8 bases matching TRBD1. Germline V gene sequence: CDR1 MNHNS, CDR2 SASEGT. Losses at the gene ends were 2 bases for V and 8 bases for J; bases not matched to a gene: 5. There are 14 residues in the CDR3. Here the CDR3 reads CASSESGQGEPQHF. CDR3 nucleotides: TGTGCCAGCAGTGAATCTGGACAGGGAGAGCCCCAGCATTTT.

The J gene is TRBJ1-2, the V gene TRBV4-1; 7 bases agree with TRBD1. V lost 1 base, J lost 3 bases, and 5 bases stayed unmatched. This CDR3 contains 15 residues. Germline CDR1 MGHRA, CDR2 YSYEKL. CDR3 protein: CASSQVKGADYGYTF. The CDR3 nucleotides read TGCGCCAGCAGCCAAGTGAAGGGGGCTGACTATGGCTACACCTTC.

CDR3 sequence: CAGPLVATGRPEAFF. The CDR3 DNA reads TGTGCCGGTCCACTAGTAGCTACAGGGAGACCTGAAGCTTTCTTT. This sequence joins TRBV21-1 and TRBJ1-1; TRBD1 reflects the table's D call only, with no check against the DNA. TRBV21-1 is described as a pseudogene. The length of the CDR3 is 15 residues.

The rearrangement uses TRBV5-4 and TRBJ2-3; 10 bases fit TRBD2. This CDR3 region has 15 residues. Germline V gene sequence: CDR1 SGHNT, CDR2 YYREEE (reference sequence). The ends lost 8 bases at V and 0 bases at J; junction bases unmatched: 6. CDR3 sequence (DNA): TGTGCCAGTTATACTAGCGGGGTTAGCACAGATACGCAGTATTTT. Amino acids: CASYTSGVSTDTQYF.

CDR3 in DNA: TGTGCCAGCAGCTTAGTCGTTCAGGAGGGAGAGACCCAGTACTTC. Amino acids: CASSLVVQEGETQYF. V gene TRBV11-1 combines with J gene TRBJ2-5, with D possibly TRBD2 on 6 matching bases. The V gene's germline CDR1 is SGHAT and CDR2 FQDESV (reference sequence). V was trimmed by 1 base and J by 4 bases, leaving 13 bases between them. The length of the CDR3 is 15 residues.

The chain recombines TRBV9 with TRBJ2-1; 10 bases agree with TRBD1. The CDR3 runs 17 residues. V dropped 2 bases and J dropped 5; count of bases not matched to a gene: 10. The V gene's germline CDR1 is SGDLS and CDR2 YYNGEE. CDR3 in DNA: TGTGCCAGCAGCGTCGCCACCGGGACAGGGGCGGACAATGAGCAGTTCTTC. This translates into CASSVATGTGADNEQFF.

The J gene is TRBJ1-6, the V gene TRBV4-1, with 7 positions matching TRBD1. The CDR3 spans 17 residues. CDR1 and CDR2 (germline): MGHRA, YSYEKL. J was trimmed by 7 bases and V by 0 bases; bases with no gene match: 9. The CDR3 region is CASSQENRGQLNSPLHF. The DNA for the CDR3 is TGCGCCAGCAGCCAAGAAAATCGGGGACAGTTGAATTCACCCCTCCACTTT.

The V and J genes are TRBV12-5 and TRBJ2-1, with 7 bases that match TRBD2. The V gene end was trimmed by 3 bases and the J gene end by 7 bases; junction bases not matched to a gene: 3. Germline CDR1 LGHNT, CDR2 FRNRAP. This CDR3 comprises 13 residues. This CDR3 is CASGLLARNEQFF. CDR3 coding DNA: TGTGCTAGTGGTTTACTAGCGCGGAATGAGCAGTTCTTC.

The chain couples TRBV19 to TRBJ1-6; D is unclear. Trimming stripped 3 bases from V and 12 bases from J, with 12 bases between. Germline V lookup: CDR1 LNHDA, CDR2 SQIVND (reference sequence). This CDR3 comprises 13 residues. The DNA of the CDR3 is TGTGCCAGTAGTATGGCCATTCGCGGACCCCTCCACTTT. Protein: CASSMAIRGPLHF.

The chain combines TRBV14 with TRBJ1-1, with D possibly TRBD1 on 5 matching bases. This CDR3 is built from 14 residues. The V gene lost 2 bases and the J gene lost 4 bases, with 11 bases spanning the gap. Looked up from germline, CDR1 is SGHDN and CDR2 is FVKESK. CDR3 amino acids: CASSQNRLVTEAFF. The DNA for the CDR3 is TGTGCCAGCAGCCAAAACAGGTTGGTCACTGAAGCTTTCTTT.

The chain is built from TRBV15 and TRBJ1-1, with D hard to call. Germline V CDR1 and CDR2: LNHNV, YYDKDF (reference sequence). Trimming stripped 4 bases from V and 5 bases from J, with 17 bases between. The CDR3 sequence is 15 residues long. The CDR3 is CATSTEYSGRTEAFF. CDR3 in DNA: TGTGCCACCAGCACTGAATATTCGGGAAGGACTGAAGCTTTCTTT.

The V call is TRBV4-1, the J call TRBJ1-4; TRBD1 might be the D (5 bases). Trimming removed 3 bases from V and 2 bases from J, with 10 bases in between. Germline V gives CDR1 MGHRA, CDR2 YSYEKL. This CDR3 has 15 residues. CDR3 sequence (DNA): TGCGCCAGCAGCCATTCAGGGATTACTAATGAAAAACTGTTTTTT. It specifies CASSHSGITNEKLFF.

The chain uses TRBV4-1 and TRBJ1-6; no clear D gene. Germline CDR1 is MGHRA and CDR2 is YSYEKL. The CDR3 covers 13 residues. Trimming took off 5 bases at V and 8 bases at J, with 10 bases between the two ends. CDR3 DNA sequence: TGCGCCAGCAGCTCCCGGACTGATTCACCCCTCCACTTT. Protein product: CASSSRTDSPLHF.

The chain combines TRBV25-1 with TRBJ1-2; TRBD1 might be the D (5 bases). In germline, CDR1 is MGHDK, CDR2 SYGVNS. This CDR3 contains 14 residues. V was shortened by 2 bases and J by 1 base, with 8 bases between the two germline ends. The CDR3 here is CASSEQGYNYGYTF. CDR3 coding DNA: TGTGCCAGCAGTGAACAGGGTTATAACTATGGCTACACCTTC.

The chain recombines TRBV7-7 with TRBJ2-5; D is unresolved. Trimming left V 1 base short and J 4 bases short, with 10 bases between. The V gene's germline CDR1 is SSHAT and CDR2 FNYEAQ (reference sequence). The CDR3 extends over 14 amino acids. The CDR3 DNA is TGTGCCAGCAGCTTAGATTCCGGGTTAGAGACCCAGTACTTC. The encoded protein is CASSLDSGLETQYF.

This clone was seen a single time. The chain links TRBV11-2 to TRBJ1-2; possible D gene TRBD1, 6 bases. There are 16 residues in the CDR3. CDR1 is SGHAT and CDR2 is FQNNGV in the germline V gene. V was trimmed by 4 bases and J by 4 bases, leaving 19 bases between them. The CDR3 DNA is TGTGCCAGCAGCTCCGGCCTTCAAACAGGGAGCTATGGCTACACCTTC. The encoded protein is CASSSGLQTGSYGYTF.